These 20 T cell receptor beta chains share one sample of origin, sequenced in a study of T cell responses to AZD1222 COVID-19 vaccine. This table comes from immunoSEQ multiplex PCR, and its TCRdb copy is limited to in-frame clones, with some not included. The table includes 70,000 to 95,000 clones, roughly 90% detected once. This specimen consisted of peripheral blood, obtained on day 0 of MenACWY control vaccination. The receptors were sampled from an adult in good health.

The V call is TRBV7-3, the J call TRBJ2-4, with a possible D match to TRBD2 (5 bases). The CDR3 runs 13 residues. The V end lost 1 base, the J end lost 9 bases, and 10 bases lay between the germline ends. Germline V CDR1 and CDR2: SGHTA, FQGTGA. CDR3 amino acids: CASSLNGESIQYF. The DNA of the CDR3 is TGTGCCAGCAGCTTAAACGGGGAAAGCATTCAGTACTTC.

This rearrangement joins TRBV4-1 to TRBJ2-5, with TRBD1 matching 9 bases. The length of the CDR3 is 14 residues. Germline V gene sequence: CDR1 MGHRA, CDR2 YSYEKL. V trimming: 4 bases; J trimming: 3 bases; junction bases outside the gene matches: 3. The CDR3 sequence is CASSLRTGEETQYF. In nucleotides, the CDR3 is TGCGCCAGCAGCCTGAGGACAGGGGAAGAGACCCAGTACTTC.

The chain combines TRBV9 with TRBJ2-7, with D uncertain. Germline loops: CDR1 SGDLS, CDR2 YYNGEE. Trimming stripped 0 bases from V and 0 bases from J, with 13 bases between. The CDR3 covers 16 residues. The CDR3 DNA reads TGTGCCAGCAGCGTAGACCCGGGCCGGAGCTCCTACGAGCAGTACTTC. This translates into CASSVDPGRSSYEQYF. The whole variable domain, filled in from reference TRBV9 and TRBJ2-7, reads DSGVTQTPKHLITATGQRVTLRCSPRSGDLSVYWYQQSLDQGLQFLIQYYNGEERAKGNILERFSAQQFPDLHSELNLSSLELGDSALYFCASSVDPGRSSYEQYFGPGTRLTVT.

The chain uses TRBV2 and TRBJ2-2; maybe TRBD2 (7 bases). The germline V gene has CDR1 SNHLY and CDR2 FYNNEI. The CDR3 runs to 14 residues. Trimming cost V 7 bases and J 6 bases, with 15 bases left between them. CDR3 in amino acids: CASTQGGEPGELFF. Here the CDR3 DNA reads TGTGCCAGCACTCAAGGGGGGGAACCCGGGGAGCTGTTTTTT. Combining the CDR3 with reference TRBV2 and TRBJ2-2 gives the whole variable domain EPEVTQTPSHQVTQMGQEVILRCVPISNHLYFYWYRQILGQKVEFLVSFYNNEISEKSEIFDDQFSVERPDGSNFTLKIRSTKLEDSAMYFCASTQGGEPGELFFGEGSRLTVL.

The chain recombines TRBV5-4 with TRBJ1-2, with 7 bases aligning to TRBD1. This CDR3 is 12 amino acids long. Germline V gene sequence: CDR1 SGHNT, CDR2 YYREEE (reference sequence). Trimming at V came to 3 bases and at J to 8 bases, leaving 4 bases not matched to a gene. The CDR3 sequence: CASSSTGFGYTF. The CDR3 nucleotides are TGTGCCAGCAGCTCGACAGGGTTCGGCTACACCTTC.

The table lists this clone with a count of one. The V gene is TRBV19, the J gene TRBJ2-1; TRBD2 is a possible D gene (6 bases). Germline CDR1 LNHDA, CDR2 SQIVND (reference sequence). The V gene lost 5 bases and the J gene lost 0 bases, with 11 bases spanning the gap. CDR3 length equals 15 residues. The CDR3, as DNA: TGTGCCAGTAGTGTAATTAGCGGCTCCTACAATGAGCAGTTCTTC. Residues: CASSVISGSYNEQFF.

The rearrangement uses TRBV7-2 and TRBJ2-5, with D possibly TRBD2 on 7 matching bases. Germline CDR1 reads SGHTA; CDR2 reads FQGNSA. V shed 8 bases and J shed 5 bases, with 21 bases lying between them. CDR3 length: 15 amino acids. CDR3 in DNA: TGTGCCAGCCGCGGAAGGTGGGGGGGCCTTGAGACCCAGTACTTC. This encodes CASRGRWGGLETQYF.

Only one count was recorded for this clone. V is TRBV2 and J is TRBJ1-6; 7 bases fit TRBD1. The germline gives CDR1 SNHLY, CDR2 FYNNEI. This CDR3 region has 14 residues. J was trimmed by 8 bases and V by 5 bases; bases with no gene match: 6. The CDR3 nucleotides read TGTGCCAGCAGTCCGACAGGGCAGGATTCACCCCTCCACTTT. It is translated as CASSPTGQDSPLHF. Variable domain in full (rest from reference TRBV2 and TRBJ1-6): EPEVTQTPSHQVTQMGQEVILRCVPISNHLYFYWYRQILGQKVEFLVSFYNNEISEKSEIFDDQFSVERPDGSNFTLKIRSTKLEDSAMYFCASSPTGQDSPLHFGNGTRLTVT.

CDR3: CASSLGGQGALGYTF. Written as DNA, the CDR3 is TGTGCCAGCTCGCTGGGCGGACAGGGGGCTTTAGGCTACACCTTC. V is TRBV18 and J is TRBJ1-2; 11 bases match TRBD1. The length of the CDR3 is 15 residues. CDR1 and CDR2 from the germline V gene are KGHSH and LQKENI. V gave up 6 bases and J gave up 8 bases; unmatched junction bases: 11.

This chain uses TRBV11-2 with TRBJ2-1; D gene uncertain. The V gene lost 2 bases and the J gene lost 8 bases, with 7 bases spanning the gap. Per the germline V gene, CDR1 is SGHAT and CDR2 is FQNNGV. The CDR3 sequence is 12 residues long. The CDR3 DNA follows: TGTGCCAGCAGCTTACAATTGGATGAGCAGTTCTTC. Amino acid sequence: CASSLQLDEQFF.

The chain couples TRBV6-5 to TRBJ1-1, with 9 bases that match TRBD1. Germline V gene data show CDR1 as MNHEY and CDR2 as SVGAGI. The V and J ends lost 10 bases and 5 bases, in that order; junction bases with no gene match: 14. The CDR3 has 15 residues. The CDR3 is CATGPDRGIRTEAFF. CDR3 bases: TGTGCCACCGGACCCGACAGGGGGATACGAACTGAAGCTTTCTTT.

The chain has TRBV6-1 and TRBJ1-2, with D tentatively TRBD1 (5 bases). V lost 3 bases to trimming and J lost 5 bases, with 16 bases between them. The CDR3 contains 15 residues. The germline V gene encodes CDR1 MNHNS and CDR2 SASEGT. This chain's CDR3 is CASSDPTLGEYGYTF. The CDR3 nucleotides are TGTGCCAGCAGTGACCCAACTCTAGGGGAGTATGGCTACACCTTC.

The rearrangement joins TRBV27 to TRBJ2-7, with D unclear. Germline V gene data show CDR1 as MNHEY and CDR2 as SMNVEV (reference sequence). Trimming took off 8 bases at V and 4 bases at J, with 6 bases between the two ends. The CDR3 spans 10 residues. The CDR3 loop is CASGNYEQYF. Written as DNA, the CDR3 is TGTGCCAGCGGGAATTACGAGCAGTACTTC.

CDR3 bases: TGCGCCAGCAGCCGCAAGGACGTTAGCGGCTACGAGCAGTACTTC. Protein sequence: CASSRKDVSGYEQYF. This chain uses TRBV23-1 with TRBJ2-7, with TRBD2 as a possible D gene (6 bases). TRBV23-1 is an ORF, with its function uncertain. Trimming left V 6 bases short and J 3 bases short, with 18 bases between. The CDR3 is 15 residues long.

The gene calls are TRBV5-1 and TRBJ1-4; 8 nucleotides align to TRBD1. The CDR3 totals 15 residues. Germline CDR1 SGHRS, CDR2 YFSETQ. J gave up 5 bases and V 4 bases, and 7 bases lay outside the gene matches. DNA of the CDR3: TGCGCCAGCAGCCCAGGGACAGGCAGGAATGAAAAACTGTTTTTT. Encoded protein: CASSPGTGRNEKLFF.

The rearrangement links TRBV3-1 (or the pseudogene TRBV3-2) to TRBJ1-4, with a possible D match to TRBD1 (5 bases). Trimming pared 5 bases from V and 8 bases from J, leaving 15 bases between. The CDR3 loop spans 14 amino acids. Germline values: CDR1 LGHDT, CDR2 YNNKEL (reference sequence). CDR3 nucleotides: TGTGCCAGCAGCAGGGACCCCGCGAGCGAAAAACTGTTTTTT. Protein sequence: CASSRDPASEKLFF.

The rearrangement links TRBV7-2 to TRBJ1-1; D not resolved. V was pared by 0 bases and J by 0 bases, with 8 bases between. Per germline, CDR1 SGHTA and CDR2 FQGNSA. This CDR3 spans 15 amino acids. Here the CDR3 reads CASSLAYGVNTEAFF. As DNA, the CDR3 is TGTGCCAGCAGCTTAGCGTACGGGGTGAACACTGAAGCTTTCTTT.

The chain carries TRBV6-5 and TRBJ2-1; unclear D gene. CDR1 and CDR2 from the germline V gene are MNHEY and SVGAGI. The V and J ends lost 3 bases and 6 bases respectively, with 6 bases between them. CDR3 size: 12 residues. CDR3 protein: CASSYGPNEQFF. DNA for the CDR3: TGTGCCAGCAGTTATGGTCCCAATGAGCAGTTCTTC.

The gene calls are TRBV27 and TRBJ1-1, with a possible D match to TRBD1 (6 bases). Germline CDR1 reads MNHEY; CDR2 reads SMNVEV (reference sequence). This CDR3 is built from 15 residues. V dropped 8 bases and J dropped 1 base, with 17 bases sitting between them. CDR3 in DNA: TGTGCCAGCGGGGGGGCAGGGATGGCGAACACTGAAGCTTTCTTT. It is translated as CASGGAGMANTEAFF.

The V call is TRBV29-1, the J call TRBJ2-7; 8 positions agree with TRBD1. The CDR3 contains 12 residues. Per germline, CDR1 SQVTM and CDR2 ANQGSEA. V gave up 6 bases and J gave up 4 bases; unmatched junction bases: 5. The CDR3 loop is CSVKGQEYEQYF. Written as DNA, the CDR3 is TGCAGCGTAAAGGGACAGGAGTACGAGCAGTACTTC.